Shown below are 5 T cell receptor beta chains from a single sample sequenced in a study of T cell responses to AZD1222 COVID-19 vaccine. Produced via immunoSEQ multiplex PCR; TCRdb's table is partial and in-frame only. This sample has approximately 150,000 clones, with approximately 90% found just once. Here the sequenced sample was peripheral blood, taken on day 0 of AZD1222 vaccination. Every receptor here comes from an adult in good health.

The CDR3 DNA follows: TGCGCCAGCAGAATTCGAGGGGATGAGCAGTTCTTC. Translating it yields CASRIRGDEQFF. The chain couples TRBV5-1 to TRBJ2-1; D is perhaps TRBD1 or TRBD2 (5 bases each). This CDR3 is built from 12 residues. Germline V gene sequence: CDR1 SGHRS, CDR2 YFSETQ. V was cut by 5 bases and J by 8 bases, with 11 bases left in between.

This clone was seen only once. The chain recombines TRBV11-2 with TRBJ2-1; D is undetermined. Germline V CDR1 and CDR2: SGHAT, FQNNGV. CDR3 length: 12 amino acids. The V end lost 5 bases, the J end lost 10 bases, and 12 bases lay between the germline ends. In DNA, the CDR3 is TGTGCCAGCAGCCCTTGGATGGGGGAGCAGTTCTTC. This gives the protein CASSPWMGEQFF. Drawing the rest from reference TRBV11-2 and TRBJ2-1, the complete variable domain is EAGVAQSPRYKIIEKRQSVAFWCNPISGHATLYWYQQILGQGPKLLIQFQNNGVVDDSQLPKDRFSAERLKGVDSTLKIQPAKLEDSAVYLCASSPWMGEQFFGPGTRLTVL.

The chain is built from TRBV27 and TRBJ2-2; 9 bases are a match to TRBD2. In germline, CDR1 is MNHEY, CDR2 SMNVEV (reference sequence). V was pared by 2 bases and J by 6 bases, with 4 bases of the junction left unmatched. The CDR3 has 15 amino acids. CDR3 loop: CASSLDSGSAGELFF. The DNA for the CDR3 is TGTGCCAGCAGTTTAGATAGCGGGAGCGCCGGGGAGCTGTTTTTT.

The V and J genes are TRBV9 and TRBJ1-2; no definite D call. Germline CDR1 SGDLS, CDR2 YYNGEE. V was cut by 0 bases and J by 4 bases, with 10 bases left in between. This CDR3 spans 14 amino acids. DNA for the CDR3: TGTGCCAGCAGCGTAGGGGCAGGCTCCTATGGCTACACCTTC. Protein product: CASSVGAGSYGYTF.

J is TRBJ2-2 and V is TRBV7-2, with D possibly matching TRBD2 (6 bases). Trimming removed 5 bases from V and 7 bases from J, with 14 bases in between. Germline values: CDR1 SGHTA, CDR2 FQGNSA. The CDR3 loop spans 14 amino acids. The DNA of the CDR3 is TGTGCCAGCAGCCCAAGGGGACTCCTCGGGGAGCTGTTTTTT. Protein sequence: CASSPRGLLGELFF.